The next 13 T cell receptor beta chains were all read from a single sample in a study of T cell repertoires in cytomegalovirus infection. TCRdb re-called the reads through MiXCR, storing one row per CDR3 protein. Of 250,000 to 350,000 distinct CDR3 sequences in the sample, under 30% were seen once. Sequencing was performed on PBMCs. The receptors derive from a human donor in good health (CMV status not recorded). Some clones in this sample may be carry-over from other donors' samples.

The chain is built from TRBV29-1 and TRBJ2-5; D remains unclear. Germline V gene data show CDR1 as SQVTM and CDR2 as ANQGSEA. The CDR3 has 12 residues. V was trimmed by 4 bases and J by 1 base, leaving 7 bases between them. The CDR3 loop is CSVGPSQETQYF. In DNA form, the CDR3 reads TGCAGCGTTGGCCCCAGCCAAGAGACCCAGTACTTC.

This rearrangement joins TRBV20-1 to TRBJ2-7; D might be TRBD1 or TRBD2, each matching 5 bases. The CDR3 length is 13 residues. V lost 3 bases, J lost 6 bases, and 15 bases lay in between. CDR1 is DFQATT, CDR2 SNEGSKA, per germline (reference sequence). In nucleotides, the CDR3 is TGCAGTGCTAGGACCGGATTTGGGGGCGAGCAGTACTTC. Its protein is CSARTGFGGEQYF.

The chain recombines TRBV4-1 with TRBJ2-7, with 9 bases fitting TRBD2. The CDR3 is 14 amino acids. With 5 bases clipped from V and 1 base from J, the junction kept 3 bases outside the gene matches. Germline CDR1 MGHRA, CDR2 YSYEKL. The CDR3 loop reads CASSDTSGSYEQYF. For the CDR3, the DNA is TGCGCCAGCAGCGATACTAGCGGGTCCTACGAGCAGTACTTC.

This clonotype was seen more than once but under ten times. The chain employs TRBV6-1 and TRBJ1-2; D is possibly TRBD1 (5 bases). This CDR3 is 17 amino acids long. The V gene's germline CDR1 is MNHNS and CDR2 SASEGT. The V gene lost 1 base and the J gene lost 1 base, with 16 bases spanning the gap. The CDR3 loop reads CASSEVGEGPVNYGYTF. CDR3 DNA: TGTGCCAGCAGTGAAGTCGGGGAGGGACCCGTTAACTATGGCTACACCTTC.

This clonotype was picked up many times. The chain employs TRBV7-2 and TRBJ1-4; D not certain. This CDR3 spans 15 amino acids. Germline CDR1 and CDR2: SGHTA and FQGNSA. V was pared by 1 base and J by 7 bases, with 13 bases between. In DNA form, the CDR3 reads TGTGCCAGCAGCTTAGTGGGGTCAGGTCGTGAAAAACTGTTTTTT. Residues: CASSLVGSGREKLFF.

V gene TRBV5-4 combines with J gene TRBJ2-7; D is perhaps TRBD2 (5 bases). The V end was cut by 4 bases, the J end by 3 bases, with 11 bases between. The CDR3 consists of 13 residues. In germline, CDR1 is SGHNT, CDR2 YYREEE (reference sequence). CDR3 bases: TGTGCCAGCAGCCGAGGACTGAACTACGAGCAGTACTTC. Residues: CASSRGLNYEQYF.

Here the CDR3 reads CASSLMVTGSHLYEQYF. In nucleotides, the CDR3 is TGTGCCAGCAGTTTAATGGTCACAGGTTCCCACCTCTACGAGCAGTACTTC. The chain employs TRBV12-3 or TRBV12-4 and TRBJ2-7, with a tentative D call TRBD1 (5 bases). The CDR3 is 17 residues long. Trimming removed 2 bases at V and 3 bases at J, with 20 bases between.

The chain is built from TRBV11-2 and TRBJ1-1, with no clear D. This CDR3 region has 15 residues. CDR1 and CDR2 (germline): SGHAT, FQNNGV. Trimming left V 0 bases short and J 0 bases short, with 8 bases between. CDR3 sequence: CASSLEELMNTEAFF. As DNA, the CDR3 is TGTGCCAGCAGCTTAGAAGAACTAATGAACACTGAAGCTTTCTTT.

The CDR3 reads CASSPLRTDYGYTF. The CDR3 DNA is TGTGCCAGCAGCCCACTAAGGACAGACTATGGCTACACCTTC. J is TRBJ1-2 and V is TRBV12-3 or TRBV12-4; tentatively, D is TRBD1 (6 bases). The CDR3 is 14 residues long. The V gene lost 6 bases and the J gene lost 3 bases, with 14 bases spanning the gap.

This clonotype was observed at least ten times. V and J are TRBV7-2 and TRBJ2-4; 11 bases agree with TRBD2. CDR3 length: 15 residues. Germline V gene lookup returns CDR1 SGHTA and CDR2 FQGNSA. Unmatched junction bases numbered 4, after V lost 1 base and J lost 8 bases. The CDR3: CASSLDTSGRDIQYF. The CDR3 DNA reads TGTGCCAGCAGCTTAGATACTAGCGGGAGAGACATTCAGTACTTC.

This clonotype has more than one count but fewer than ten. CDR3 DNA sequence: TGTGCCAGCAGCTTAGGAGACAGGAGAAGTGAAAAACTGTTTTTT. It specifies CASSLGDRRSEKLFF. The chain employs TRBV7-9 and TRBJ1-4; tentative D call: TRBD1 (6 bases). The CDR3 is 15 residues long. Looked up from germline, CDR1 is SEHNR and CDR2 is FQNEAQ (reference sequence). V was pared by 1 base and J by 7 bases, with 13 bases between. Combining the CDR3 with reference TRBV7-9 and TRBJ1-4 gives the whole variable domain DTGVSQNPRHKITKRGQNVTFRCDPISEHNRLYWYRQTLGQGPEFLTYFQNEAQLEKSRLLSDRFSAERPKGSFSTLEIQRTEQGDSAMYLCASSLGDRRSEKLFFGSGTQLSVL.

This clonotype was seen at least ten times. V usage is TRBV12-3 or TRBV12-4 and J usage is TRBJ2-1, with TRBD1 matching over 8 bases. There are 15 residues in the CDR3. With 4 bases clipped from V and 5 bases from J, the junction kept 7 bases outside the gene matches. This CDR3 is CASSSQGASDNEQFF. The CDR3 region has the DNA TGTGCCAGCAGTTCCCAGGGGGCTTCCGACAATGAGCAGTTCTTC.

This clonotype was seen a few times. Here the CDR3 reads CASSLSQQTGELFF. CDR3 coding DNA: TGTGCCAGCAGTTTAAGTCAGCAAACCGGGGAGCTGTTTTTT. The chain is built from TRBV12-3 or TRBV12-4 and TRBJ2-2; no reliable D call. V shed 2 bases and J shed 5 bases, with 9 bases lying between them. The CDR3 runs 14 residues.